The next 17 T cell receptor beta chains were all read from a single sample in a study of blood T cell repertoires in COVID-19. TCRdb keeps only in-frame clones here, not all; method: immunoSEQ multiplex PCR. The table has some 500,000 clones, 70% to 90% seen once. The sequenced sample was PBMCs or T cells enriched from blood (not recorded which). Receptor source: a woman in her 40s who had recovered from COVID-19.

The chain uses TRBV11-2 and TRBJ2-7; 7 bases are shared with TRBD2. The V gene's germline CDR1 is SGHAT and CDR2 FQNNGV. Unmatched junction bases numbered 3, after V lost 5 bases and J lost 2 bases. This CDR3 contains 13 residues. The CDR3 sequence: CASSPGTTYEQYF. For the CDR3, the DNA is TGTGCCAGCAGCCCGGGGACTACCTACGAGCAGTACTTC.

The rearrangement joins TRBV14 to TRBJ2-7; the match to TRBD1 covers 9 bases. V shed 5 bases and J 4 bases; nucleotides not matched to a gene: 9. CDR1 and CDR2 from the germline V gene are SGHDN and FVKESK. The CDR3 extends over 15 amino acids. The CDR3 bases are TGTGCCAGCAGCTCCCCGGGACAGGGTTGGTACGAGCAGTACTTC. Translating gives CASSSPGQGWYEQYF.

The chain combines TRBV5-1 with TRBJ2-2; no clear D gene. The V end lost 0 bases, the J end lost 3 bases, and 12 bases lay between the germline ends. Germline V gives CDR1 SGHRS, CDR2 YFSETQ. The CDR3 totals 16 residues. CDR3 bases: TGCGCCAGCAGCTTGGAATTGGGCCCCTACACCGGGGAGCTGTTTTTT. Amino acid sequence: CASSLELGPYTGELFF.

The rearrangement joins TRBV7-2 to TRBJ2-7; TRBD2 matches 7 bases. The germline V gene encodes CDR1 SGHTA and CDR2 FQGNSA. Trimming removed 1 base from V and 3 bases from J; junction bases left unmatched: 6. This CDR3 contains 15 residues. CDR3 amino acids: CASSLGGAGIYEQYF. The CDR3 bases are TGTGCCAGCAGCTTAGGGGGAGCGGGGATCTACGAGCAGTACTTC.

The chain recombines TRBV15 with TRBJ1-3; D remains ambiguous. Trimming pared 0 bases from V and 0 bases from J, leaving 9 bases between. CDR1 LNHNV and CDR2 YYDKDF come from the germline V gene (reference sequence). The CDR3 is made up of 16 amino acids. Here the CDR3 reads CATSRDTVSSGNTIYF. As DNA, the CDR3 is TGTGCCACCAGCAGAGATACGGTGAGCTCTGGAAACACCATATATTTT.

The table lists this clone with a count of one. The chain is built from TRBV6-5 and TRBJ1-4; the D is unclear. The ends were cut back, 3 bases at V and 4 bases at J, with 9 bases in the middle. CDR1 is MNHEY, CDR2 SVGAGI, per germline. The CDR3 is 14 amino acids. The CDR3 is CASSYTGFNEKLFF. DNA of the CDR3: TGTGCCAGCAGTTATACGGGATTTAATGAAAAACTGTTTTTT.

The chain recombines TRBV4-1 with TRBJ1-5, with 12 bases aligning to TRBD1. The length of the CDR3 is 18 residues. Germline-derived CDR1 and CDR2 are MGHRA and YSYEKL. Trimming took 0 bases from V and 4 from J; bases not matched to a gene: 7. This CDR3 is CASSQEDKGQGANQPQHF. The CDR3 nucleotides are TGCGCCAGCAGCCAAGAGGACAAGGGACAGGGGGCAAATCAGCCCCAGCATTTT.

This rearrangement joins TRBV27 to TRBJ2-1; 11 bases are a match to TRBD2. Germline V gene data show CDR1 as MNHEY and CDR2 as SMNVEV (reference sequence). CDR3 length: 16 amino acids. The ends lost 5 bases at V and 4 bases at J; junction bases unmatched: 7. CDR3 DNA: TGTGCCAGCAGTCCCATAGCGGGAGGGCTTTACAATGAGCAGTTCTTC. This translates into CASSPIAGGLYNEQFF.

CDR3 protein: CASSLERGLALTYEQYF. CDR3 nucleotide sequence: TGTGCCAGCAGCTTAGAGAGGGGACTAGCGCTTACCTACGAGCAGTACTTC. The chain recombines TRBV7-9 with TRBJ2-7, with 10 bases matching TRBD2. The germline gives CDR1 SEHNR, CDR2 FQNEAQ (reference sequence). This CDR3 comprises 17 residues. The V gene end was trimmed by 1 base and the J gene end by 2 bases; junction bases not matched to a gene: 8.

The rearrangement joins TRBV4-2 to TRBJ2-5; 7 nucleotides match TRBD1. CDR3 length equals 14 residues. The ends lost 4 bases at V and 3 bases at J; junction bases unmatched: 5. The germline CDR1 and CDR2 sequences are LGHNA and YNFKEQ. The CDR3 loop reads CASSRRQGEETQYF. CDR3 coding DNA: TGTGCCAGCAGCCGGCGACAGGGTGAAGAGACCCAGTACTTC.

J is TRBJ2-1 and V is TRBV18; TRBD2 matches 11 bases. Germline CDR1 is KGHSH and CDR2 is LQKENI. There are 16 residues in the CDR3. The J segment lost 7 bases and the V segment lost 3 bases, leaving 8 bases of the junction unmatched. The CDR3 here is CASSPLLAGVQNEQFF. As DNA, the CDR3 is TGTGCCAGCTCACCTTTACTAGCGGGAGTCCAAAATGAGCAGTTCTTC.

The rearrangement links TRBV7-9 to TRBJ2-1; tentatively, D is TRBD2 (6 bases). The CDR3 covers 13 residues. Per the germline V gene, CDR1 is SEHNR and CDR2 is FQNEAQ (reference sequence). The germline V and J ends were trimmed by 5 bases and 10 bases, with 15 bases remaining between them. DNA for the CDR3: TGTGCCAGCAGCGGGGGACTGATCTACGAGCAGTTCTTC. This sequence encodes CASSGGLIYEQFF.

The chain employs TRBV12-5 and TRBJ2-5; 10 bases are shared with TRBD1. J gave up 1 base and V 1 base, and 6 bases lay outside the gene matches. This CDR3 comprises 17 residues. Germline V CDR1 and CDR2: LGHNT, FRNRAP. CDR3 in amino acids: CASGLARTGGLQETQYF. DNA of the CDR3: TGTGCTAGTGGTTTGGCCCGGACAGGGGGTCTCCAAGAGACCCAGTACTTC.

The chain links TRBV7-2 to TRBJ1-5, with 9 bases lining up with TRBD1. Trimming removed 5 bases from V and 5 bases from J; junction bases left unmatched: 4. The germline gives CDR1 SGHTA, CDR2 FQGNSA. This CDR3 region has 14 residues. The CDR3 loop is CASSPDRGDQPQHF. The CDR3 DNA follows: TGTGCCAGCAGCCCGGACAGGGGAGATCAGCCCCAGCATTTT.

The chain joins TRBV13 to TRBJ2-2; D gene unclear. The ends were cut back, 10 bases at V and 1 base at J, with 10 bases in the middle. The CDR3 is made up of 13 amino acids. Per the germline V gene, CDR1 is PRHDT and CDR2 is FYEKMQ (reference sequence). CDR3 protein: CATIVMNTGELFF. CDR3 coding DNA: TGTGCCACTATCGTAATGAACACCGGGGAGCTGTTTTTT.

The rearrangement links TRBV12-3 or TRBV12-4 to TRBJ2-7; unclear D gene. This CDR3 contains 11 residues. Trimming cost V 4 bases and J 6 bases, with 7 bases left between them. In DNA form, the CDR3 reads TGTGCCAGCAGTTCCGGTATCGAGCAGTACTTC. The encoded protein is CASSSGIEQYF.

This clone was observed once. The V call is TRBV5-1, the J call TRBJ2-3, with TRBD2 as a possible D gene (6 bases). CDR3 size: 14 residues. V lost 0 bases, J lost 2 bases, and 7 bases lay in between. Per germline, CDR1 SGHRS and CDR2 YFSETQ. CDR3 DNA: TGCGCCAGCAGCTTGGAGCGGGTCACAGATACGCAGTATTTT. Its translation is CASSLERVTDTQYF.